This entry lists 24 T cell receptor beta chains sequenced from one sample in a study of CD4 T cell repertoires in COVID-19. Generated by immunoSEQ multiplex PCR, the TCRdb table keeps only in-frame clones and is missing some. The data contain around 22,000 clones, roughly 87% of them singletons. No culture step preceded sequencing of the ex vivo isolated memory T cells. This specimen consisted of central memory CD4+ T cells from blood, obtained before the COVID-19 pandemic. The receptor set was obtained from a human donor who had COVID-19.

This rearrangement joins TRBV28 to TRBJ1-2; 9 bases agree with TRBD1. This CDR3 comprises 18 residues. V shed 1 base, J shed 1 base, and the junction held 10 bases outside the gene matches. Germline-derived CDR1 and CDR2 are MDHEN and SYDVKM. DNA for the CDR3: TGTGCCAGCAGTTTATCCGGACAGGGGCGCACGGTTAACTATGGCTACACCTTC. Encoded protein: CASSLSGQGRTVNYGYTF.

V usage is TRBV5-6 and J usage is TRBJ2-1; tentatively, D is TRBD1 (6 bases). V lost 4 bases to trimming and J lost 0 bases, with 14 bases between them. The CDR3 loop spans 16 amino acids. Germline CDR1 and CDR2: SGHDT and YYEEEE. CDR3: CASSRLGTSSYNEQFF. Written as DNA, the CDR3 is TGTGCCAGCAGCCGCCTGGGGACAAGCTCCTACAATGAGCAGTTCTTC.

The rearrangement links TRBV11-2 to TRBJ2-3; 9 bases agree with TRBD2. Trimming removed 6 bases from V and 6 bases from J; junction bases left unmatched: 19. The germline V gene encodes CDR1 SGHAT and CDR2 FQNNGV. The CDR3 contains 18 residues. CDR3 protein: CASRPLAGRLRGRDTQYF. CDR3 DNA sequence: TGTGCCAGCAGGCCTCTAGCGGGGAGACTTCGGGGGAGGGATACGCAGTATTTT.

The V call is TRBV18, the J call TRBJ1-4; TRBD1 matches 8 bases. The CDR3 consists of 15 residues. V dropped 6 bases and J dropped 5; count of bases not matched to a gene: 8. Germline CDR1 and CDR2: KGHSH and LQKENI. The CDR3 DNA reads as TGTGCCAGCTCTCGTGAGACAGGGGAGAATGAAAAACTGTTTTTT. Translating gives CASSRETGENEKLFF.

The chain joins TRBV27 to TRBJ2-5; TRBD1 matches 12 bases. This CDR3 spans 18 amino acids. V shed 2 bases and J 5 bases; nucleotides not matched to a gene: 12. Germline loops: CDR1 MNHEY, CDR2 SMNVEV (reference sequence). CDR3 loop: CASSLVAFGTGGSETQYF. The CDR3 DNA reads TGTGCCAGCAGTTTAGTCGCTTTTGGGACAGGGGGCTCGGAGACCCAGTACTTC.

V is TRBV7-9 and J is TRBJ2-7; the D gene is possibly TRBD1 (5 bases). V lost 4 bases, J lost 0 bases, and 10 bases lay in between. This CDR3 contains 14 residues. The V gene's germline CDR1 is SEHNR and CDR2 FQNEAQ (reference sequence). CDR3 DNA: TGTGCCAGCAGCTGGGGCAGGGTCTCCTACGAGCAGTACTTC. It encodes CASSWGRVSYEQYF.

The chain recombines TRBV14 with TRBJ2-6; tentatively, D is TRBD2 (6 bases). The germline gives CDR1 SGHDN, CDR2 FVKESK. Trimming stripped 4 bases from V and 2 bases from J, with 12 bases between. This CDR3 region has 16 residues. The CDR3 reads CASSLAGGTGANVLTF. In DNA form, the CDR3 reads TGTGCCAGCAGCCTTGCTGGGGGGACTGGGGCCAACGTCCTGACTTTC.

The chain joins TRBV5-1 to TRBJ1-1; perhaps TRBD1 as D (6 bases). Germline V gene sequence: CDR1 SGHRS, CDR2 YFSETQ. CDR3 length equals 13 residues. The germline V and J ends were trimmed by 4 bases and 3 bases, with 10 bases remaining between them. CDR3 loop: CASSLQGDTEAFF. The CDR3 DNA follows: TGCGCCAGCAGCCTACAGGGCGACACTGAAGCTTTCTTT.

The genes are TRBV10-2 and TRBJ2-5, with 7 bases identical to TRBD2. V lost 5 bases and J lost 5; bases outside the gene matches: 11. The germline CDR1 and CDR2 sequences are WSHSY and SAAADI. The CDR3 extends over 15 amino acids. The CDR3 loop reads CASSPLPGREETQYF. As DNA, the CDR3 is TGCGCCAGCAGTCCCCTTCCCGGGCGGGAGGAGACCCAGTACTTC.

The chain recombines TRBV25-1 with TRBJ1-2; D call uncertain. Trimming stripped 4 bases from V and 6 bases from J, with 18 bases between. This CDR3 has 15 amino acids. CDR1 and CDR2 from the germline V gene are MGHDK and SYGVNS. CDR3 bases: TGTGCCAGCAGTGGGTACACTAACCAAGGCCATGGCTACACCTTC. Its translation: CASSGYTNQGHGYTF.

The chain recombines TRBV5-1 with TRBJ2-3; tentatively, D is TRBD2 (6 bases). Germline lookup yields CDR1 SGHRS and CDR2 YFSETQ. The V gene lost 5 bases and the J gene lost 2 bases, with 9 bases spanning the gap. CDR3 length: 13 residues. CDR3 coding DNA: TGCGCCAGCAGTGCGGGGACCACAGATACGCAGTATTTT. This translates into CASSAGTTDTQYF.

The chain employs TRBV19 and TRBJ1-5, with 9 bases fitting TRBD1. Germline V gene sequence: CDR1 LNHDA, CDR2 SQIVND (reference sequence). J gave up 5 bases and V 9 bases, and 14 bases lay outside the gene matches. The CDR3 is made up of 16 amino acids. CDR3 in DNA: TGTGCCAGCACTGAAACGGATACAGGGGGCCATCAGCCCCAGCATTTT. Residues: CASTETDTGGHQPQHF.

The chain carries TRBV28 and TRBJ1-2; possibly TRBD1 for D (6 bases). V lost 5 bases to trimming and J lost 5 bases, with 18 bases between them. Germline assignment: CDR1 MDHEN and CDR2 SYDVKM. CDR3 length: 15 residues. CDR3 protein: CASSHSHRQEYGYTF. The CDR3 region has the DNA TGTGCCAGCAGTCACTCCCACAGACAGGAGTATGGCTACACCTTC.

V is TRBV6-6 and J is TRBJ1-2, with no clear D. Germline V gene lookup returns CDR1 MNHNY and CDR2 SVGAGI (reference sequence). Trimming stripped 4 bases from V and 4 bases from J, with 13 bases between. The CDR3 consists of 14 residues. The DNA for the CDR3 is TGTGCCAGCAGTTCAACGGACGGAGGCTATGGCTACACCTTC. Translating gives CASSSTDGGYGYTF.

The chain combines TRBV6-4 with TRBJ1-1; 8 positions match TRBD1. CDR3 size: 11 residues. The ends lost 8 bases at V and 5 bases at J; junction bases unmatched: 1. From germline, CDR1 is MRHNA and CDR2 SNTAGT. CDR3 protein: CASDRGTEAFF. The DNA of the CDR3 is TGTGCCAGCGACAGGGGTACTGAAGCTTTCTTT.

The CDR3 nucleotides read TGTGCCAGCAGTCTGGTCGGGACAGGCGGGAACACCGGGGAGCTGTTTTTT. Translating gives CASSLVGTGGNTGELFF. This chain links TRBV2 with TRBJ2-2, with 8 bases aligning to TRBD1. The V gene's germline CDR1 is SNHLY and CDR2 FYNNEI. The CDR3 has 17 amino acids. The V and J ends lost 5 bases and 1 base, in that order; junction bases with no gene match: 9.

The rearrangement joins TRBV6-5 to TRBJ1-1; TRBD1 is a possible D gene (6 bases). This CDR3 has 13 amino acids. The V end was cut by 4 bases, the J end by 1 base, with 7 bases between. Germline V gene lookup returns CDR1 MNHEY and CDR2 SVGAGI. Written as DNA, the CDR3 is TGTGCCAGCAGTTTCAGGGGGAACACTGAAGCTTTCTTT. The encoded protein is CASSFRGNTEAFF.

The chain combines TRBV10-2 with TRBJ2-7; 8 bases line up with TRBD2. Per germline, CDR1 WSHSY and CDR2 SAAADI. The CDR3 is made up of 14 amino acids. The V and J ends lost 6 bases and 5 bases, in that order; junction bases with no gene match: 9. The CDR3 sequence is CASRPAGESHEQYF. CDR3 DNA: TGCGCCAGCAGACCAGCGGGAGAGTCCCACGAGCAGTACTTC.

The chain uses TRBV6-4 and TRBJ2-5, with 9 bases aligning to TRBD1. The CDR3 runs 17 residues. Germline V lookup: CDR1 MRHNA, CDR2 SNTAGT. The junction had 10 bases not matched to a gene; V was cut back by 0 bases and J by 5 bases. The CDR3 DNA reads as TGTGCCAGCAGTGACTCGGGACAGGGAGAAAACAGGGAGACCCAGTACTTC. Translation: CASSDSGQGENRETQYF.

The chain has TRBV6-1 and TRBJ1-2, with TRBD1 as a possible D gene (5 bases). The V end lost 8 bases, the J end lost 4 bases, and 11 bases lay between the germline ends. CDR3 length: 12 amino acids. The germline V gene encodes CDR1 MNHNS and CDR2 SASEGT. The CDR3 bases are TGTGCCAGCTCCAGGGCTGGCTATGGCTACACCTTC. This translates into CASSRAGYGYTF.

DNA for the CDR3: TGTGCCAGCAGCTCCATTGCCGGGGAGCTGTTTTTT. The encoded protein is CASSSIAGELFF. This chain joins TRBV11-2 and TRBJ2-2; no reliable D call. Germline CDR1 SGHAT, CDR2 FQNNGV. The ends were cut back, 4 bases at V and 6 bases at J, with 6 bases in the middle. CDR3 size: 12 residues.

The chain links TRBV10-1 to TRBJ2-6, with 12 positions matching TRBD2. The germline V gene encodes CDR1 WNHNN and CDR2 SYGVQD (reference sequence). The CDR3 sequence is 18 residues long. V shed 10 bases and J 4 bases; nucleotides not matched to a gene: 14. In DNA form, the CDR3 reads TGCGCCAACCTACCCTCTAGCGGGAGGGCCGTCGGGGCCAACGTCCTGACTTTC. Translation: CANLPSSGRAVGANVLTF.

The chain has TRBV15 and TRBJ2-5; a possible D gene is TRBD1 (5 bases). This CDR3 contains 16 residues. CDR1 is LNHNV and CDR2 is YYDKDF in the germline V gene (reference sequence). V lost 0 bases, J lost 4 bases, and 15 bases lay in between. The CDR3 nucleotides read TGTGCCACCAGCAGAGATAATTCCCCCAGGGTAGAGACCCAGTACTTC. Residues: CATSRDNSPRVETQYF.

The chain employs TRBV1 and TRBJ2-3; no check of the table's D call, TRBD2, against the DNA was made. TRBV1 is a known pseudogene. There are 19 residues in the CDR3. The CDR3 nucleotides are TGCACCAGCAGCCAGGATCAGACTAGGCCACCCCTAACCTCAGATACGCAGTATTTT. Protein sequence: CTSSQDQTRPPLTSDTQYF.